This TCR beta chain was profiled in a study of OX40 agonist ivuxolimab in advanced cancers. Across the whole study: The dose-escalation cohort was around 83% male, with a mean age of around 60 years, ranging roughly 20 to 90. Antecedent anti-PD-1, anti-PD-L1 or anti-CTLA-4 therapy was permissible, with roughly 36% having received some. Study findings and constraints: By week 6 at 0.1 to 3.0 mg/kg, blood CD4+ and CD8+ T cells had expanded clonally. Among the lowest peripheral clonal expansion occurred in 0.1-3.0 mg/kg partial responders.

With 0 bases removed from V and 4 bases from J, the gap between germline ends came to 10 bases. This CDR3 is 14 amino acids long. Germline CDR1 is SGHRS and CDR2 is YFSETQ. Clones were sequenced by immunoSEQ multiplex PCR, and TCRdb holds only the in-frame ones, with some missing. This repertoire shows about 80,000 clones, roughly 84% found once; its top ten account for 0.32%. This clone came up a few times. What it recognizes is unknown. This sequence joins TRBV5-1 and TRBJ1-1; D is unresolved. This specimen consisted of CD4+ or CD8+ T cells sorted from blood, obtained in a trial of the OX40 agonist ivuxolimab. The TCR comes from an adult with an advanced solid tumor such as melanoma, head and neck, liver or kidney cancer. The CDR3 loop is CASSLAGRSTEAFF. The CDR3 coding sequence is TGCGCCAGCAGCTTGGCCGGCAGGTCCACTGAAGCTTTCTTT.